This TCR beta chain was recorded in a study of T cells in localized non-small cell lung cancer. General study points: Heterogeneity cannot be ruled out, as sequencing used one tumor region only. Higher blood T cell density tracked longer overall survival. Uninvolved adjacent lung, not tumor, had the highest T cell clonality. Adjacent lung had a median approximately 50 of the 100 largest tumor clones.

The V end was cut by 3 bases, the J end by 0 bases, with 12 bases between. The CDR3 is 15 amino acids. In germline, CDR1 is SGHNT, CDR2 YYREEE (reference sequence). About this clone: What it binds is not known.

The assay was immunoSEQ multiplex PCR, and TCRdb's table has in-frame clones only and misses some. The table has around 94,000 clones, about 87% seen once; the top ten hold approximately 15%. Material: peripheral blood, obtained before any cancer treatment. The chain has TRBV5-4 and TRBJ1-2, with D possibly matching TRBD1 (5 bases). The clonotype originates from a man aged 35 to 70 with stage I squamous cell lung carcinoma. The CDR3 DNA sequence: TGTGCCAGCAGCTCAGTGGGGGGTACTAACTATGGCTACACCTTC. This gives the protein CASSSVGGTNYGYTF.